A selection of T cell receptor beta chains follows, all from one sample in a study of Ad26.COV2.S vaccination and SARS-CoV-2 variants. The method was immunoSEQ multiplex PCR; TCRdb's version includes in-frame clones alone and lacks a portion of them. The table records 300,000 to 500,000 clones, 80% to 90% of them present only once. The material was peripheral blood, obtained in a trial of Ad26.COV2.S vaccine versus placebo. All receptors derive from a person between 18 and 60 years old who received the Ad26.COV2.S COVID-19 vaccine or a placebo. Each CDR3 is given with its conserved first and last residue. D genes are given only for firm matches. Clone sizes are given selectively: once, few, many, or a class where the clone is expanded.

d_gene,j_gene,v_gene,abundance,CDR3nt,CDR3aa
TRBD1,TRBJ1-1,TRBV18,NA,TGTGCCAGCTCACTCCGACAGGGGGCCTTAATGAACACTGAAGCTTTCTTT,CASSLRQGALMNTEAFF
NA,TRBJ2-7,TRBV12-1,NA,TGTGCCAGCAGCTCGCCACTCACTAGCGGGGGTTTCAACGAGCAGTACTTC,CASSSPLTSGGFNEQYF
TRBD2,TRBJ2-1,TRBV14,NA,TGTGCCAGCAGCCTGAAACTAGCGGGGGTGCTATACAGCTCCTACAATGAGCAGTTCTTC,CASSLKLAGVLYSSYNEQFF
TRBD1,TRBJ2-3,TRBV10-3,NA,TGTGCCATCAGTGGGACAGGGTCGATCACGCAGTATTTT,CAISGTGSITQYF
NA,TRBJ2-5,TRBV10-1,NA,TGCGCCAGCAGCTCAGGGGTGGAAGAGACCCAGTACTTC,CASSSGVEETQYF
TRBD1,TRBJ1-2,TRBV11-3,NA,TGTGCCAGCAGCTTAGGTACAGGGGGCCACTATGGCTACACCTTC,CASSLGTGGHYGYTF
TRBD1,TRBJ1-5,TRBV27,once,TGTGCCAGCAGTTTATCAGGACAGGGTGTCAGCAATCAGCCCCAGCATTTT,CASSLSGQGVSNQPQHF
NA,TRBJ2-2,TRBV27,NA,TGTGCCAGCTCCCTGGGGGGCACCGGGGAGCTGTTTTTT,CASSLGGTGELFF
NA,TRBJ1-4,TRBV21-1,NA,TGTGCCAGCAGCAATGAAGGCAGGGAGGAAAAACTGTTTTTT,CASSNEGREEKLFF
NA,TRBJ1-1,TRBV5-6,NA,TGTGCCAGCAGCTTGTGGGCCACGGTGTATGAAGCTTTCTTT,CASSLWATVYEAFF
TRBD2,TRBJ2-3,TRBV7-9,NA,TGTGCCAGCAGCCCCGGGAGACTAGCGGGGGGCCGGAGCACAGATACGCAGTATTTT,CASSPGRLAGGRSTDTQYF
NA,TRBJ2-7,TRBV7-2,NA,TGTGCCAGCAGCTTAGCTGGGGTAGCGGACTACGAGCAGTACTTC,CASSLAGVADYEQYF
NA,TRBJ2-7,TRBV6-4,NA,TGTGCCAGCACCGTACACTCAGCCCCCGCCAACCTCTCCTACGAGCAGTACTTC,CASTVHSAPANLSYEQYF
NA,TRBJ1-1,TRBV6-5,NA,TGTGCCAGTCTCCGATTCGCGTCGAACACTGAAGCTTTCTTT,CASLRFASNTEAFF
TRBD2,TRBJ2-5,TRBV9,NA,TGTGCCAGCAGCACGGGACTAGCGGGGGAAGAGACCCAGTACTTC,CASSTGLAGEETQYF
TRBD2,TRBJ2-3,TRBV7-2,NA,TGTGCCAGCAGCCAAATAGCGGGGGCGGTAGATACGCAGTATTTT,CASSQIAGAVDTQYF
NA,TRBJ1-1,TRBV10-1,once,TGCGCCAGCAGTGAGTACAGGGAGGCTGAAGCTTTCTTT,CASSEYREAEAFF
NA,TRBJ2-1,TRBV7-9,NA,TGTGCCAGCAGCTTCGGGGGAGTAACTGAGCAGTTCTTC,CASSFGGVTEQFF
NA,TRBJ1-2,TRBV10-1,NA,TGCGCCAGCAGCTCGGAGGCAGGGGCGGATGGCTACACCTTC,CASSSEAGADGYTF
NA,TRBJ1-3,TRBV15,NA,TGTGCCACCAGCAGAGGAGGGAGCCAGTCTGGAAACACCATATATTTT,CATSRGGSQSGNTIYF
NA,TRBJ2-3,TRBV6-5,once,TGTGCCAGCAGATCAGCTCCTAGCACAGATACGCAGTATTTT,CASRSAPSTDTQYF
TRBD1,TRBJ1-4,TRBV3-1/TRBV3-2,NA,TGTGCCAGCAGCCAGCCGGGACAGGGCGTAGAAAAACTGTTTTTT,CASSQPGQGVEKLFF
NA,TRBJ1-3,TRBV5-4,NA,TGTGCCAGCAGCCGCCCAGGGGAGGGAAACACCATATATTTT,CASSRPGEGNTIYF
NA,TRBJ2-7,TRBV2,NA,TGTGCCAGCAGGGATGCCCCGACGTACGAGCAGTACTTC,CASRDAPTYEQYF
NA,TRBJ2-7,TRBV21-1,NA,TGTGCCAGCAGCCCCCCCGGAAAGGACAGGAGGGTCTTC,CASSPPGKDRRVF
TRBD1,TRBJ1-6,TRBV2,NA,TGTGCCAGCAGGGGACAGGATTTTTATTCACCCCTCCACTTT,CASRGQDFYSPLHF
NA,TRBJ2-3,TRBV11-2,NA,TGTGCCAGCAGCTTCCTGGCAGATACGCAGTATTTT,CASSFLADTQYF
TRBD1,TRBJ2-7,TRBV11-2,NA,TGTGCCAGCAGCTTACACAGGGGCTCCTACGAGCAGTACTTC,CASSLHRGSYEQYF
NA,TRBJ1-1,TRBV2,NA,TGTGCCAGCAGTGAAGGTACGCAGGGTTGGCAAGCTTTCTTT,CASSEGTQGWQAFF
TRBD1,TRBJ1-2,TRBV24-1,few,TGTGCCACCGGGCCGGGACAGGGGGTCTCTGGCTACACCTTC,CATGPGQGVSGYTF
NA,TRBJ2-7,TRBV27,NA,TGTGCCAGCAGTTCTCATTGGCAGACTTACGAGCAGTACTTC,CASSSHWQTYEQYF
NA,TRBJ1-3,TRBV5-6,NA,TGTGCCAGCAGCTCTGCTGGAAACACCATATATTTT,CASSSAGNTIYF
NA,TRBJ2-7,TRBV21-1,NA,TGTGCCAGCAGCATACCTAGCGGAGACAGGGGGCCCTACGAGCAGTACTTC,CASSIPSGDRGPYEQYF